A selection of T cell receptor beta chains follows, all from one sample in a study of regulatory T cells in long-lasting Graves disease. TCRdb used MiXCR to reprocess the multiplex PCR reads, holding one entry per CDR3 protein. The sample consists of 400,000 to 500,000 distinct CDR3 sequences, 15% of them appearing once. These sequences were also reported in another study, on T cells in Graves' hyperthyroidism and ophthalmopathy.

This specimen was peripheral blood mononuclear cells (PBMCs), taken at new diagnosis, from a patient treated with antithyroid drugs. These receptors came from a woman aged 40 to 55 with Graves disease. CDR3s include the opening cysteine and the closing phenylalanine or tryptophan. A D gene is named only where the DNA matches it firmly. Rows may omit the clone size; those that give it use once, few, many or a size class.

abundance: few; j_gene: TRBJ1-2; v_gene: TRBV6-2/TRBV6-3; d_gene: TRBD1; CDR3nt: TGTGCCAGCAGTTACGTCTTCGACCTGACAGGGAGTTACGGCTACACCTTC; CDR3aa: CASSYVFDLTGSYGYTF
abundance: many; j_gene: TRBJ2-1; v_gene: TRBV3-1; d_gene: .; CDR3nt: TGTGCCAGCAGCCAAGTCCGGGAGAGGGGTGAGCAGTTCTTC; CDR3aa: CASSQVRERGEQFF
abundance: few; j_gene: TRBJ2-1; v_gene: TRBV20-1; d_gene: TRBD2; CDR3nt: TGCAGTGCGACGGGACTAGCGGGAGGGGTCGATGAGGATGAGCAGTTCTTC; CDR3aa: CSATGLAGGVDEDEQFF
abundance: .; j_gene: TRBJ1-2; v_gene: TRBV18; d_gene: TRBD1; CDR3nt: TGTGCCAGCACACCAGGGACAGGGGGAAACTACTATGGCTACACCTTC; CDR3aa: CASTPGTGGNYYGYTF
abundance: many; j_gene: TRBJ2-5; v_gene: TRBV5-1; d_gene: .; CDR3nt: TGCGCCAGCAGCTTGGGGGGCACTAGCAGGGAAGAGACCCAGTACTTC; CDR3aa: CASSLGGTSREETQYF
abundance: .; j_gene: TRBJ1-3; v_gene: TRBV18; d_gene: .; CDR3nt: TGTGCCAGCTCACCGGATCCTTCCTCTGGAAACACCATATATTTT; CDR3aa: CASSPDPSSGNTIYF
abundance: .; j_gene: TRBJ2-3; v_gene: TRBV7-2; d_gene: TRBD2; CDR3nt: TGTGCCAGCAGCCCAAGACTAGCGGGGCTACATGCAGATACGCAGTATTTT; CDR3aa: CASSPRLAGLHADTQYF
abundance: .; j_gene: TRBJ1-1; v_gene: TRBV19; d_gene: .; CDR3nt: TGTGCCAGTAGTTGGGGGGGGCGCGGCACTGAAGCTTTCTTT; CDR3aa: CASSWGGRGTEAFF
abundance: .; j_gene: TRBJ2-1; v_gene: TRBV14; d_gene: .; CDR3nt: TGTGCCAGCAGCCAAGAAAACTATGAGCAGTTCTTC; CDR3aa: CASSQENYEQFF
abundance: many; j_gene: TRBJ2-3; v_gene: TRBV27; d_gene: TRBD1; CDR3nt: TGTGCCAGCAGTCCCCGGGACAGGGGTTGGGATATTGCAGATACGCAGTATTTT; CDR3aa: CASSPRDRGWDIADTQYF